A single sample is the source of the 10 T cell receptor beta chains below, sequenced in a study of T cells in tumors after PD-1 blockade. Assay: immunoSEQ multiplex PCR; the TCRdb copy retains only in-frame clones and omits some. The data contain about 19,000 clones, over 75% of them seen just once; the ten biggest clones take up 25%. Sequences were derived from PBMCs, sampled after anti-PD-1 therapy. The receptors were gathered from a human donor with advanced basal cell or squamous cell carcinoma (not recorded which).

V is TRBV6-2 or TRBV6-3 and J is TRBJ2-3, with D possibly matching TRBD1 (6 bases). This CDR3 comprises 16 residues. Germline CDR1 reads MNHEY; CDR2 reads SVGEGT. The germline V and J ends were trimmed by 6 bases and 1 base, with 17 bases remaining between them. The CDR3 here is CASRYRVLFGTDTQYF. Here the CDR3 DNA reads TGTGCCAGCAGGTACAGGGTCCTCTTTGGCACAGATACGCAGTATTTT.

In this sample, this clone turned up once. The chain carries TRBV24-1 and TRBJ1-2, with D possibly TRBD1 on 5 matching bases. Germline assignment: CDR1 KGHDR and CDR2 SFDVKD. CDR3 length: 13 amino acids. V was trimmed by 1 base and J by 5 bases, leaving 7 bases between them. CDR3 amino acids: CATSDFDSYGYTF. The CDR3 bases are TGTGCCACCAGTGATTTCGACAGTTATGGCTACACCTTC.

This chain joins TRBV19 and TRBJ1-4; possibly TRBD1 for D (5 bases). CDR1 and CDR2 from the germline V gene are LNHDA and SQIVND (reference sequence). This CDR3 spans 14 amino acids. The V gene lost 6 bases and the J gene lost 3 bases, with 11 bases spanning the gap. The CDR3 loop reads CASRPGRSNEKLFF. In DNA, the CDR3 is TGTGCCAGTAGGCCGGGACGGTCTAATGAAAAACTGTTTTTT.

The chain carries TRBV7-6 and TRBJ1-4, with D unclear. From germline, CDR1 is SGHVS and CDR2 FNYEAQ. With 5 bases removed from V and 5 bases from J, the gap between germline ends came to 6 bases. The CDR3 totals 12 residues. The CDR3 sequence is CASSHPNEKLFF. The CDR3 nucleotides are TGTGCCAGCAGCCACCCCAATGAAAAACTGTTTTTT.

The CDR3 bases are TGCGCCAGCAGCAAACAGACAGGGGATAATGAAAAACTGTTTTTT. Amino acids: CASSKQTGDNEKLFF. This chain connects TRBV5-1 to TRBJ1-4, with 8 positions matching TRBD1. J lost 4 bases, V lost 4 bases, and 6 bases had no gene match. The CDR3 consists of 15 residues. CDR1 and CDR2 (germline): SGHRS, YFSETQ.

The rearrangement joins TRBV29-1 to TRBJ2-7; D remains unclear. Germline V CDR1 and CDR2: SQVTM, ANQGSEA. Deletions cut 7 bases from V and 5 bases from J, with 15 bases between. CDR3 length: 12 residues. CDR3 bases: TGCAGCGCTGGAATGACTTCGGACGAGCAGTACTTC. The encoded protein is CSAGMTSDEQYF.

This clone has a handful of counts. J is TRBJ2-3 and V is TRBV28; 10 nucleotides line up with TRBD2. This CDR3 region has 21 residues. Germline V gives CDR1 MDHEN, CDR2 SYDVKM. Unmatched junction bases numbered 20, after V lost 5 bases and J lost 0 bases. CDR3 DNA: TGTGCCAGCAGTGTGATTCTAACCCGATTAACTAGCGGGGATAGCACAGATACGCAGTATTTT. Residues: CASSVILTRLTSGDSTDTQYF.

This rearrangement joins TRBV28 to TRBJ1-2; D ambiguous. Between the trimmed V and J ends, which lost 6 bases and 8 bases, there was a span of 13 bases. From germline, CDR1 is MDHEN and CDR2 SYDVKM. This CDR3 has 12 amino acids. The CDR3 DNA is TGTGCCAGCAGCAATGACCTGGAGGGCTACACCTTC. Protein product: CASSNDLEGYTF.

The chain has TRBV10-3 and TRBJ2-7; 9 nucleotides match TRBD1. Per germline, CDR1 ENHRY and CDR2 SYGVKD. The V gene end was trimmed by 6 bases and the J gene end by 5 bases; junction bases not matched to a gene: 11. This CDR3 has 15 residues. CDR3 bases: TGTGCCATCAGGGGTTCAGGGACAGGGTGGCACGAGCAGTACTTC. The encoded protein is CAIRGSGTGWHEQYF.

This chain links TRBV9 with TRBJ2-7; D gene unclear. Germline lookup yields CDR1 SGDLS and CDR2 YYNGEE. V shed 0 bases and J shed 3 bases, with 7 bases lying between them. This CDR3 region has 13 residues. The DNA for the CDR3 is TGTGCCAGCAGCGTAGGACACGGCTACGAGCAGTACTTC. It encodes CASSVGHGYEQYF. Looking up the rest from reference TRBV9 and TRBJ2-7 gives the full variable domain: DSGVTQTPKHLITATGQRVTLRCSPRSGDLSVYWYQQSLDQGLQFLIQYYNGEERAKGNILERFSAQQFPDLHSELNLSSLELGDSALYFCASSVGHGYEQYFGPGTRLTVT.